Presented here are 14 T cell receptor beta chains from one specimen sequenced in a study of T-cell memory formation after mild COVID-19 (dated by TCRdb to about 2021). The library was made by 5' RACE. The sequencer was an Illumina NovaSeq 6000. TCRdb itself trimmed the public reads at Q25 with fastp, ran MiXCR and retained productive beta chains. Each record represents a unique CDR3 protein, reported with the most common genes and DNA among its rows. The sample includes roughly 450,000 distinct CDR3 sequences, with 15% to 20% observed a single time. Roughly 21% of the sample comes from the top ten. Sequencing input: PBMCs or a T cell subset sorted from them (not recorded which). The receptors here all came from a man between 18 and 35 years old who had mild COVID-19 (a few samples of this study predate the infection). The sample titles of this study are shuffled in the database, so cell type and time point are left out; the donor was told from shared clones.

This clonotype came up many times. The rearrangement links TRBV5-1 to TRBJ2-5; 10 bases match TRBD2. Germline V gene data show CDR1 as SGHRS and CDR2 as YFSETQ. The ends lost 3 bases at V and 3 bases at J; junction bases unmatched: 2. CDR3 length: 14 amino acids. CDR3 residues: CASSSTSGEETQYF. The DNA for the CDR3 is TGCGCCAGCAGCTCCACTAGCGGGGAAGAGACCCAGTACTTC.

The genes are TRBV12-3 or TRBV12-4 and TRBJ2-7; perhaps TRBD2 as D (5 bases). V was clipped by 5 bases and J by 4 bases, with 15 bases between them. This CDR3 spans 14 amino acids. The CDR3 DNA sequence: TGTGCCAGCAGTCATGGGAGCAGGCAGTACGAGCAGTACTTC. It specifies CASSHGSRQYEQYF.

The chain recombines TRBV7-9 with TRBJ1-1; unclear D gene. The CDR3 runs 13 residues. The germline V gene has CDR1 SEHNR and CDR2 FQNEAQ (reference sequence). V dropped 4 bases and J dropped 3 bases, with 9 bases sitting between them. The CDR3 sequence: CASSSQIDTEAFF. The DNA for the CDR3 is TGTGCCAGCAGCTCCCAAATCGACACTGAAGCTTTCTTT.

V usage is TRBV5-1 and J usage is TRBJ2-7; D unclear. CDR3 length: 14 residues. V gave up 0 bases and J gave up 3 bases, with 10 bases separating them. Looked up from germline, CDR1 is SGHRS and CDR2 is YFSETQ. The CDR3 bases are TGCGCCAGCAGCTTGGATCCAGACCTCTACGAGCAGTACTTC. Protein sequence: CASSLDPDLYEQYF.

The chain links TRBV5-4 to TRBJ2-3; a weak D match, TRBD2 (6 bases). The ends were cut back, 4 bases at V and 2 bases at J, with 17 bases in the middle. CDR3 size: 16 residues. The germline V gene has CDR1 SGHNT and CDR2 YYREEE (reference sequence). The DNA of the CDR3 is TGTGCCAGCAGCAAACCGGGACTCCAGAACACAGATACGCAGTATTTT. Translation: CASSKPGLQNTDTQYF.

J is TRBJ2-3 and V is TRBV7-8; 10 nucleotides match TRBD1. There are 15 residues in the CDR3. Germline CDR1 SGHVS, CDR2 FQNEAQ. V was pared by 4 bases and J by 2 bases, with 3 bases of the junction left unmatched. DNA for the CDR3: TGTGCCAGCAGCTGGACAGGGGGAAACACAGATACGCAGTATTTT. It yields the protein CASSWTGGNTDTQYF.

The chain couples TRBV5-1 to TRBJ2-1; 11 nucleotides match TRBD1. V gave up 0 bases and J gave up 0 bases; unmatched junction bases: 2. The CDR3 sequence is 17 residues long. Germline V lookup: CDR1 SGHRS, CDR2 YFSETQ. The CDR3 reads CASSLEGTGGSYNEQFF. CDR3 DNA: TGCGCCAGCAGCTTGGAGGGGACAGGGGGCTCCTACAATGAGCAGTTCTTC.

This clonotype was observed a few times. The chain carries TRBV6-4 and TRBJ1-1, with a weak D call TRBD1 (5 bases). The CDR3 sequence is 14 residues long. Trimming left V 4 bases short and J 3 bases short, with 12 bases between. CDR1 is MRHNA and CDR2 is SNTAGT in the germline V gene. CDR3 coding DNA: TGTGCCAGCAGTGTCAGGGTAGGGGACACTGAAGCTTTCTTT. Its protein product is CASSVRVGDTEAFF.

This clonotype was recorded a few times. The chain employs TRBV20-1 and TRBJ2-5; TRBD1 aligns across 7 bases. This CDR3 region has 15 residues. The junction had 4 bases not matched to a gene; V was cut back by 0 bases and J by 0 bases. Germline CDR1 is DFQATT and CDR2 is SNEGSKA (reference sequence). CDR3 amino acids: CSARDLGTDQETQYF. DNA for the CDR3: TGCAGTGCTAGAGATCTAGGGACAGACCAAGAGACCCAGTACTTC.

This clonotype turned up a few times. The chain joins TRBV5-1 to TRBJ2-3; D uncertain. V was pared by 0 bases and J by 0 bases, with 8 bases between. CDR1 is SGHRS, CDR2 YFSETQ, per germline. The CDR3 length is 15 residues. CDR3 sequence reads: CASSLAASSTDTQYF. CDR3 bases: TGCGCCAGCAGCTTGGCGGCTTCTAGCACAGATACGCAGTATTTT. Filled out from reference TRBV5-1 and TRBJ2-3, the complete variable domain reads KAGVTQTPRYLIKTRGQQVTLSCSPISGHRSVSWYQQTPGQGLQFLFEYFSETQRNKGNFPGRFSGRQFSNSRSEMNVSTLELGDSALYLCASSLAASSTDTQYFGPGTRLTVL.

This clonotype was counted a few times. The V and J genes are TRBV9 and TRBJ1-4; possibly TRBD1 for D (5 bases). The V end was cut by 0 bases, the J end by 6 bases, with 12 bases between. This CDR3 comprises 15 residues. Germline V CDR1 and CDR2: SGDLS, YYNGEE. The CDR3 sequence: CASSVGGRGDEKLFF. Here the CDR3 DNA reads TGTGCCAGCAGCGTAGGGGGACGAGGGGATGAAAAACTGTTTTTT.

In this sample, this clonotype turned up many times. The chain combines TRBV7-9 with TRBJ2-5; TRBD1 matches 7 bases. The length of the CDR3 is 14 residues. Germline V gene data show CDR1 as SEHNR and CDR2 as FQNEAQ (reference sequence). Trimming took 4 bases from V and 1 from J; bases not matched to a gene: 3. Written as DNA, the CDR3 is TGTGCCAGCAGCTCAAGGGGGCCCCAAGAGACCCAGTACTTC. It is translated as CASSSRGPQETQYF.

CDR3 sequence (DNA): TGTGCCAGCAGCTTAGGGCGGATGAGCTCCTACAATGAGCAGTTCTTC. It yields the protein CASSLGRMSSYNEQFF. The chain has TRBV7-9 and TRBJ2-1; D unresolved. This CDR3 has 16 amino acids. Trimming removed 1 base at V and 0 bases at J, with 10 bases between. The V gene's germline CDR1 is SEHNR and CDR2 FQNEAQ (reference sequence).

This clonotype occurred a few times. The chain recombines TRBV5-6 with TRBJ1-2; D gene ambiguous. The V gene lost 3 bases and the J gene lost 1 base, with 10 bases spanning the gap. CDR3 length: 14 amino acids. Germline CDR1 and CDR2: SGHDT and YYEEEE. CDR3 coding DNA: TGTGCCAGCAGCTCGCTCCAGGTTAACTATGGCTACACCTTC. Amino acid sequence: CASSSLQVNYGYTF. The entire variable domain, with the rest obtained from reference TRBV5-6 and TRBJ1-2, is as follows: DAGVTQSPTHLIKTRGQQVTLRCSPKSGHDTVSWYQQALGQGPQFIFQYYEEEERQRGNFPDRFSGHQFPNYSSELNVNALLLGDSALYLCASSSLQVNYGYTFGSGTRLTVV.